The table lists the clone carrying this T cell receptor (beta chain) with a few counts. Its matching antigen is unknown. Next came a second PCR, run for roughly 6 to 11 cycles, which used a sample-barcoded 5' primer along with a J-beta primer mix. Researchers report that each sample yielded at least 3 million CDR3-containing paired-end reads. One entry per CDR3 protein results from TCRdb running MiXCR on the 5' RACE reads. Of fewer than 800,000 distinct CDR3 sequences listed, under 25% are singletons. This record comes from a study of blood T cells in healthy people across ages. V was pared by 6 bases and J by 1 base, with 7 bases of the junction left unmatched. The CDR3 extends over 16 amino acids. Whole-study results and caveats: Shifts in expanded clonotypes may have been confounded by donor CMV status, which was unknown. Correlation between TCR beta diversity and naive T cell percentage was strong.

Sequencing was carried out using blood. The J gene is TRBJ2-5, the V gene TRBV12-3 or TRBV12-4; 11 bases match TRBD1. The sequence was collected from a man aged 65-85 years in good health. CDR3 sequence: CASSPDRGQFQETQYF. The CDR3 DNA follows: TGTGCCAGCAGCCCGGACAGGGGGCAATTCCAAGAGACCCAGTACTTC.